The 25 T cell receptor beta chains reported below all come from one sample, sequenced in a study of blood T cell repertoires in COVID-19. Generated by immunoSEQ multiplex PCR, the TCRdb table keeps only in-frame clones and is missing some. The sample carries about 150,000 clones, roughly 90% recorded once. Sequencing was done on a sample of PBMCs or T cells enriched from blood (not recorded which). The receptors here all came from a middle-aged woman who had been exposed to COVID-19.

The chain recombines TRBV5-1 with TRBJ2-1; maybe TRBD2 (6 bases). There are 18 residues in the CDR3. V was clipped by 4 bases and J by 5 bases, with 25 bases between them. Germline V gives CDR1 SGHRS, CDR2 YFSETQ. DNA of the CDR3: TGCGCCAGCAGCCGGGCGGCTATCGAGGCGGGGCAGCACAATGAGCAGTTCTTC. Protein: CASSRAAIEAGQHNEQFF.

A single count supports this clone. The rearrangement links TRBV6-5 to TRBJ2-4, with D unresolved. This CDR3 spans 16 amino acids. Germline values: CDR1 MNHEY, CDR2 SVGAGI. The germline V and J ends were trimmed by 4 bases and 0 bases, with 13 bases remaining between them. CDR3 bases: TGTGCCAGCAGTTCCGGGTTGGAGATAGCCAAAAACATTCAGTACTTC. Translated, it gives CASSSGLEIAKNIQYF.

Details on this clone: In the same sample, other DNA sequences code for this CDR3. In DNA, the CDR3 is TGCAGCGTTGAAGCGGTTTCTTATGGCTACACCTTC. Protein product: CSVEAVSYGYTF. The chain employs TRBV29-1 and TRBJ1-2; D unclear. The germline V and J ends were trimmed by 1 base and 5 bases, with 8 bases remaining between them. Per germline, CDR1 SQVTM and CDR2 ANQGSEA. This CDR3 has 12 amino acids.

The gene calls are TRBV7-9 and TRBJ2-1; 11 bases are a match to TRBD2. The J segment lost 4 bases and the V segment lost 5 bases, leaving 10 bases of the junction unmatched. Germline V CDR1 and CDR2: SEHNR, FQNEAQ (reference sequence). The CDR3 is 17 amino acids. CDR3 DNA sequence: TGTGCCAGCAGCAGCACGCCGGGACTAGCGGTGTACAATGAGCAGTTCTTC. This encodes CASSSTPGLAVYNEQFF.

This clone was observed once. This sequence joins TRBV3-1 (or the pseudogene TRBV3-2) and TRBJ2-5; TRBD2 aligns across 9 bases. CDR3 length equals 15 residues. V gave up 3 bases and J gave up 5 bases; unmatched junction bases: 7. The germline CDR1 and CDR2 sequences are LGHDT and YNNKEL (reference sequence). The CDR3 coding sequence is TGTGCCAGCAGCCAGAAAAAGCGGGGGGCCGAGACCCAGTACTTC. Its translation is CASSQKKRGAETQYF.

Written as DNA, the CDR3 is TGTGCCAGCAGCTTGGAGGGAGCCTACGAGCAGTACTTC. Its translation is CASSLEGAYEQYF. The V and J genes are TRBV7-3 and TRBJ2-7, with D possibly TRBD2 on 6 matching bases. CDR3 size: 13 residues. V was cut by 3 bases and J by 2 bases, with 8 bases left in between. Germline CDR1 reads SGHTA; CDR2 reads FQGTGA. Combining the CDR3 with reference TRBV7-3 and TRBJ2-7 gives the whole variable domain GAGVSQTPSNKVTEKGKYVELRCDPISGHTALYWYRQSLGQGPEFLIYFQGTGAADDSGLPNDRFFAVRPEGSVSTLKIQRTERGDSAVYLCASSLEGAYEQYFGPGTRLTVT.

The chain combines TRBV5-1 with TRBJ1-2; D may be TRBD1 (6 bases). Germline CDR1 and CDR2: SGHRS and YFSETQ. V dropped 4 bases and J dropped 2 bases, with 12 bases sitting between them. This CDR3 spans 14 amino acids. CDR3 region: CASSQRTENYGYTF. The DNA for the CDR3 is TGCGCCAGCAGCCAACGGACAGAAAACTATGGCTACACCTTC.

The chain combines TRBV7-9 with TRBJ2-7; 7 positions agree with TRBD1. The CDR3 covers 15 residues. Unmatched junction bases numbered 7, after V lost 4 bases and J lost 1 base. CDR1 and CDR2 from the germline V gene are SEHNR and FQNEAQ (reference sequence). Here the CDR3 reads CASSSNRGRSYEQYF. CDR3 bases: TGTGCCAGCAGCTCTAACAGGGGACGTTCCTACGAGCAGTACTTC. Full variable domain (missing parts from reference TRBV7-9 and TRBJ2-7): DTGVSQNPRHKITKRGQNVTFRCDPISEHNRLYWYRQTLGQGPEFLTYFQNEAQLEKSRLLSDRFSAERPKGSFSTLEIQRTEQGDSAMYLCASSSNRGRSYEQYFGPGTRLTVT.

CDR3 region: CASSYSQGAGKLFF. The CDR3 nucleotides are TGTGCCAGCAGTTACTCACAGGGGGCAGGAAAACTGTTTTTT. The chain couples TRBV6-5 to TRBJ1-4; 9 bases agree with TRBD1. The length of the CDR3 is 14 residues. The V segment lost 0 bases and the J segment 10 bases; nucleotides outside the gene matches: 3. Germline V gene sequence: CDR1 MNHEY, CDR2 SVGAGI.

The chain is built from TRBV5-6 and TRBJ1-2; no firm D call. The CDR3 is made up of 14 amino acids. The germline V gene has CDR1 SGHDT and CDR2 YYEEEE. The V end was cut by 1 base, the J end by 2 bases, with 9 bases between. The CDR3 nucleotides read TGTGCCAGCAGCTTGATCGCGGTCAACTATGGCTACACCTTC. Translation: CASSLIAVNYGYTF. Variable domain in full (rest from reference TRBV5-6 and TRBJ1-2): DAGVTQSPTHLIKTRGQQVTLRCSPKSGHDTVSWYQQALGQGPQFIFQYYEEEERQRGNFPDRFSGHQFPNYSSELNVNALLLGDSALYLCASSLIAVNYGYTFGSGTRLTVV.

CDR3: CASSLDRGGTDTQYF. DNA for the CDR3: TGTGCCAGCAGCTTAGACAGGGGAGGCACAGATACGCAGTATTTT. The rearrangement links TRBV7-9 to TRBJ2-3; the match to TRBD1 covers 7 bases. V lost 1 base, J lost 1 base, and 2 bases stayed unmatched. From germline, CDR1 is SEHNR and CDR2 FQNEAQ (reference sequence). The CDR3 extends over 15 amino acids.

This rearrangement joins TRBV28 to TRBJ1-1; D possibly corresponds to TRBD1 (5 bases). Trimming cost V 6 bases and J 9 bases, with 17 bases left between them. This CDR3 is built from 13 residues. Germline V CDR1 and CDR2: MDHEN, SYDVKM. CDR3 DNA: TGTGCCAGCAGCTATCAGGACATTTTGAAAGCTTTCTTT. It is translated as CASSYQDILKAFF.

V usage is TRBV12-3 or TRBV12-4 and J usage is TRBJ1-2, with D possibly matching TRBD1 (6 bases). The length of the CDR3 is 13 residues. Trimming removed 6 bases at V and 7 bases at J, with 15 bases between. The CDR3 DNA reads TGTGCCAGCAGACAAAGGGGGTTGGGTGGCTACACCTTC. Translated, it gives CASRQRGLGGYTF.

V is TRBV3-1 (or the pseudogene TRBV3-2) and J is TRBJ1-1; D not certain. CDR1 LGHDT and CDR2 YNNKEL come from the germline V gene (reference sequence). V dropped 1 base and J dropped 5 bases, with 2 bases sitting between them. The CDR3 has 11 residues. For the CDR3, the DNA is TGTGCCAGCAGCCAAGCAACTGAAGCTTTCTTT. It encodes CASSQATEAFF.

The V and J genes are TRBV5-1 and TRBJ2-7; maybe TRBD1 (5 bases). This CDR3 region has 15 residues. Trimming stripped 4 bases from V and 0 bases from J, with 14 bases between. CDR1 is SGHRS and CDR2 is YFSETQ in the germline V gene. CDR3 sequence reads: CASSRGHHSSYEQYF. The CDR3 DNA follows: TGCGCCAGCAGCCGTGGACACCACAGCTCCTACGAGCAGTACTTC.

This clone has just a few counts. V and J are TRBV18 and TRBJ1-1; D is ambiguous. The germline V and J ends were trimmed by 6 bases and 5 bases, with 19 bases remaining between them. The length of the CDR3 is 15 residues. Per the germline V gene, CDR1 is KGHSH and CDR2 is LQKENI. Here the CDR3 DNA reads TGTGCCAGCTCGTCGGGCCCCGGGCCGGGAACTGAAGCTTTCTTT. Translated: CASSSGPGPGTEAFF.

CDR3 residues: CASSLLFYGYTF. The CDR3 DNA is TGTGCCAGCAGCTTGTTATTTTATGGCTACACCTTC. The genes are TRBV7-2 and TRBJ1-2; D is unclear. V lost 3 bases to trimming and J lost 5 bases, with 7 bases between them. Germline CDR1 and CDR2: SGHTA and FQGNSA. The CDR3 runs 12 residues.

Remarks on this clone: Other DNA sequences within the sample encode an identical CDR3. The J gene is TRBJ2-7, the V gene TRBV6-5; 11 nucleotides align to TRBD1. This CDR3 comprises 15 residues. Germline CDR1 is MNHEY and CDR2 is SVGAGI. The trim removed 3 bases at V and 4 bases at J, leaving 5 bases unmatched. The CDR3 sequence is CASSYSGTGGYEQYF. DNA of the CDR3: TGTGCCAGCAGTTATAGCGGGACAGGGGGTTACGAGCAGTACTTC.

A note on this clone: This sample includes further DNA sequences coding for the same CDR3. CDR3: CASSWTGDNNYGYTF. CDR3 bases: TGCGCCAGCAGCTGGACAGGGGACAATAACTATGGCTACACCTTC. The chain employs TRBV5-1 and TRBJ1-2; TRBD1 matches at 9 bases. The CDR3 extends over 15 amino acids. The germline gives CDR1 SGHRS, CDR2 YFSETQ. V lost 3 bases, J lost 1 base, and 4 bases stayed unmatched.

The chain links TRBV4-3 to TRBJ2-1; 7 bases align to TRBD1. V lost 6 bases to trimming and J lost 0 bases; unmatched junction nucleotides: 5. This CDR3 is built from 15 residues. Per germline, CDR1 LGHNA and CDR2 YSLEER. DNA for the CDR3: TGCGCCAGCAGTCAGGGGGTTAGCTCCTACAATGAGCAGTTCTTC. Translation gives CASSQGVSSYNEQFF.

The rearrangement joins TRBV7-9 to TRBJ2-2, with TRBD1 matching 7 bases. Trimming cost V 3 bases and J 4 bases; bases outside gene matches: 5. Germline V lookup: CDR1 SEHNR, CDR2 FQNEAQ (reference sequence). This CDR3 spans 15 amino acids. The CDR3 DNA reads TGTGCCAGCAGCTTCCCTACAGGGGTCACCGGGGAGCTGTTTTTT. The encoded protein is CASSFPTGVTGELFF.

The chain recombines TRBV6-5 with TRBJ1-2, with 7 bases that match TRBD1. Germline trimming cut 6 bases from V and 4 bases from J; bases unmatched to any gene: 5. In germline, CDR1 is MNHEY, CDR2 SVGAGI. The CDR3 sequence is 13 residues long. Here the CDR3 reads CASSRGTAYGYTF. Here the CDR3 DNA reads TGTGCCAGCAGCCGAGGGACAGCCTATGGCTACACCTTC.

The gene calls are TRBV18 and TRBJ2-1, with D possibly being TRBD1 (5 bases). The CDR3 sequence is 15 residues long. V lost 3 bases and J 1 base, leaving 10 bases between the germline ends. In germline, CDR1 is KGHSH, CDR2 LQKENI. CDR3 residues: CASSPTEPSYNEQFF. The CDR3 DNA sequence: TGTGCCAGCTCACCGACAGAACCATCCTACAATGAGCAGTTCTTC.

The chain combines TRBV27 with TRBJ1-1, with 8 bases matching TRBD1. The CDR3 runs 13 residues. Germline V gene data show CDR1 as MNHEY and CDR2 as SMNVEV (reference sequence). The trim removed 2 bases at V and 11 bases at J, leaving 7 bases unmatched. CDR3 loop: CASSLRETGEAFF. CDR3 in DNA: TGTGCCAGCAGTTTAAGGGAGACAGGGGAGGCTTTCTTT.

The gene calls are TRBV6-1 and TRBJ2-7; D gene unclear. Germline V CDR1 and CDR2: MNHNS, SASEGT. CDR3 size: 13 residues. Trimming shortened V by 0 bases and J by 4 bases, and 7 bases separated the two germline ends. CDR3 sequence reads: CASSEAPNYEQYF. The CDR3 nucleotides are TGTGCCAGCAGTGAAGCCCCCAATTACGAGCAGTACTTC.